These 5 T cell receptor beta chains share one sample of origin, sequenced in a study of T cell responses to AZD1222 COVID-19 vaccine (dated by TCRdb to the early 2020s). The time point tag for this specimen amounts to: about 28 days (+/-7) after the second vaccine dose. The protocol used for the library was the immunoSEQ multiplex PCR assay. In TCRdb, the immuneACCESS table is reduced to in-frame sequences with V and J assigned. These tables do not hold every clone; where another copy was compared, an unresolved V gene accounts for under half, and the others remain unexplained. Across this sample there are some 150,000 clones, with approximately 90% seen only once. Around 1.5% of the sample belongs to the ten largest clones. Sequencing was performed on peripheral blood, taken 28 days after the second AZD1222 dose. The receptors stem from an adult who received the AZD1222 COVID-19 vaccine.

The gene calls are TRBV19 and TRBJ1-5; 11 bases line up with TRBD1. Germline V lookup: CDR1 LNHDA, CDR2 SQIVND (reference sequence). The CDR3 contains 17 residues. With 4 bases clipped from V and 4 bases from J, the junction kept 9 bases outside the gene matches. The CDR3 loop reads CASSRGWGQGGNQPQHF. The DNA for the CDR3 is TGTGCCAGTAGTAGGGGCTGGGGACAGGGGGGAAATCAGCCCCAGCATTTT.

The V gene is TRBV7-2, the J gene TRBJ1-2; possible D gene TRBD1, 5 bases. CDR3 size: 14 residues. In germline, CDR1 is SGHTA, CDR2 FQGNSA. Trimming cost V 2 bases and J 7 bases, with 14 bases left between them. The CDR3 sequence: CASSLNRERGGYTF. For the CDR3, the DNA is TGTGCCAGCAGCTTAAATCGGGAGAGGGGTGGCTACACCTTC. The full variable domain, rest sourced from reference TRBV7-2 and TRBJ1-2, is GAGVSQSPSNKVTEKGKDVELRCDPISGHTALYWYRQSLGQGLEFLIYFQGNSAPDKSGLPSDRFSAERTGGSVSTLTIQRTQQEDSAVYLCASSLNRERGGYTFGSGTRLTVV.

This chain uses TRBV11-3 with TRBJ2-3, with 8 bases identical to TRBD2. Germline CDR1 SGHNT, CDR2 YENEEA. CDR3 length: 13 amino acids. The V gene end was trimmed by 4 bases and the J gene end by 7 bases; junction bases not matched to a gene: 4. CDR3 protein: CASSSGGFHTQYF. CDR3 bases: TGTGCCAGCAGCTCGGGGGGGTTTCATACGCAGTATTTT.

A note on this clone: Compared with germline, one end of the junction differs, possibly owing to a read error. J is TRBJ2-7 and V is TRBV12-3 or TRBV12-4; possibly TRBD1 for D (5 bases). This CDR3 has 12 amino acids. CDR3 DNA: TGTGCCAGCAGTTTAGGGACCGGACACCCAGACTTC. Protein: CASSLGTGHPDF.

The chain has TRBV9 and TRBJ2-1; 8 bases are a match to TRBD2. The germline V gene has CDR1 SGDLS and CDR2 YYNGEE. The V segment lost 1 base and the J segment 3 bases; nucleotides outside the gene matches: 3. The CDR3 loop spans 15 amino acids. The CDR3, as DNA: TGTGCCAGCAGCGTAACGAGCGGGAGCTACAATGAGCAGTTCTTC. This sequence encodes CASSVTSGSYNEQFF. The whole variable domain, remainder taken from reference TRBV9 and TRBJ2-1, is DSGVTQTPKHLITATGQRVTLRCSPRSGDLSVYWYQQSLDQGLQFLIQYYNGEERAKGNILERFSAQQFPDLHSELNLSSLELGDSALYFCASSVTSGSYNEQFFGPGTRLTVL.